This record looks at one T cell receptor beta chain sequence and its context. The data were obtained in a study of cytomegalovirus exposure and HLA in healthy donors. Germline CDR1 SGHVS, CDR2 FNYEAQ. This CDR3 has 15 residues. V was cut by 4 bases and J by 2 bases, with 14 bases left in between. The primer mix had 60 Vbeta and 13 Jbeta primers. Method: immunoSEQ multiplex PCR; TCRdb's copy keeps in-frame clones and lacks some. This table holds 180,000 or so clones, 62% found once. The V call is TRBV7-6, the J call TRBJ1-1, with D possibly TRBD1 on 5 matching bases. Sequenced sample: PBMCs. This sequence originates from a middle-aged man in good health and CMV-seronegative. CDR3 region: CASSSNRGSNTEAFF. In nucleotides, the CDR3 is TGTGCCAGCAGCTCCAATCGGGGGAGCAACACTGAAGCTTTCTTT.